This T cell receptor (beta chain) appears in the sequencing data of a study of cytomegalovirus exposure and HLA in healthy donors. The wider study: Falling in the Caucasian-associated ancestry cluster were roughly 86% of under 500 genotyped donors.

Whole-study results and caveats: It was assumed in the presence/absence analyses that sequencing depth was roughly uniform across donors.

Turning to this clone: Its antigen remains unidentified.

Germline values: CDR1 MNHEY, CDR2 SVGAGI. Trimming cost V 5 bases and J 6 bases, with 8 bases left between them. This CDR3 is built from 11 residues. It was with 60 Vbeta and 13 Jbeta primers that the PCR ran. Using immunoSEQ multiplex PCR, the repertoire was profiled, and TCRdb retains in-frame clones only, with some absent. The data show 140,000 or so clones, around 84% seen once. This chain uses TRBV6-5 with TRBJ2-7, with D perhaps TRBD1 (6 bases). The TCR comes from a boy between 2 and 15 years old in good health and CMV-seronegative. The material sequenced was PBMCs. The DNA of the CDR3 is TGTGCCAGCAGTCAAGGGGGCGAGCAGTACTTC. Its translation: CASSQGGEQYF.